Shown below are 25 T cell receptor beta chains from a single sample sequenced in a study of CD8 T cells in ankylosing spondylitis. Findings of the study overall: Blood from ankylosing spondylitis patients appeared to carry a characteristic roughly 8-variant TCR beta motif.

TCRdb re-analysed the 5' RACE reads in MiXCR, keeping a single row per CDR3 protein. Of roughly 440,000 distinct CDR3 sequences detected, roughly 15% appear once; the ten largest clones hold 1%. Their specific antigens are unknown. Material for sequencing was blood, either unsorted or a sorted T cell fraction (not recorded which). The source is a male donor with ankylosing spondylitis.

V usage is TRBV5-1 and J usage is TRBJ2-3, with TRBD1 as a possible D gene (5 bases). CDR1 is SGHRS, CDR2 YFSETQ, per germline. V was shortened by 7 bases and J by 2 bases, with 14 bases between the two germline ends. The CDR3 has 14 residues. The CDR3 here is CASRTGIVTDTQYF. The CDR3 coding sequence is TGCGCCAGCCGAACAGGAATTGTCACAGATACGCAGTATTTT. Supplemented by reference TRBV5-1 and TRBJ2-3, the full variable domain reads KAGVTQTPRYLIKTRGQQVTLSCSPISGHRSVSWYQQTPGQGLQFLFEYFSETQRNKGNFPGRFSGRQFSNSRSEMNVSTLELGDSALYLCASRTGIVTDTQYFGPGTRLTVL.

This clonotype showed up just a few times. The V gene is TRBV10-1, the J gene TRBJ2-7; 9 bases align to TRBD2. V gave up 2 bases and J gave up 4 bases; unmatched junction bases: 6. Looked up from germline, CDR1 is WNHNN and CDR2 is SYGVQD (reference sequence). The CDR3 is 15 residues long. The CDR3 DNA is TGCGCCAGCAGTGAGGAGTCTAGCGGGAATTACGAGCAGTACTTC. It translates to CASSEESSGNYEQYF.

The table lists this clonotype with a few counts. The chain carries TRBV20-1 and TRBJ2-5, with D maybe TRBD2 (6 bases). This CDR3 is 12 amino acids long. Looked up from germline, CDR1 is DFQATT and CDR2 is SNEGSKA (reference sequence). Trimming stripped 5 bases from V and 7 bases from J, with 14 bases between. Written as DNA, the CDR3 is TGCAGTGCTGGCCGGGAGAAGGGGACCCAGTACTTC. Its translation: CSAGREKGTQYF.

The chain recombines TRBV5-5 with TRBJ1-4; the D gene is possibly TRBD1 (6 bases). Trimming took off 4 bases at V and 0 bases at J, with 13 bases between the two ends. CDR3 length: 16 amino acids. Germline CDR1 is SGHKS and CDR2 is YYEKEE (reference sequence). The CDR3 DNA sequence: TGTGCCAGCAGCCCACTTAACAGGGCAACTAATGAAAAACTGTTTTTT. Translation: CASSPLNRATNEKLFF.

The rearrangement uses TRBV7-9 and TRBJ2-2; D gene unclear. CDR1 is SEHNR and CDR2 is FQNEAQ in the germline V gene (reference sequence). The CDR3 is 15 amino acids. Trimming cost V 2 bases and J 7 bases, with 14 bases left between them. The CDR3 DNA sequence: TGTGCCAGCAGCTTAAACCCCCTGGGCGGCGGGGAGCTGTTTTTT. Protein sequence: CASSLNPLGGGELFF.

The sample holds a few counts of this clonotype. The V gene is TRBV15, the J gene TRBJ2-2; 8 positions agree with TRBD2. In germline, CDR1 is LNHNV, CDR2 YYDKDF (reference sequence). With 1 base clipped from V and 5 bases from J, the junction kept 12 bases outside the gene matches. The CDR3 totals 18 residues. The CDR3 sequence: CATSRGGVKRESTGELFF. The CDR3 nucleotides are TGTGCCACCAGCAGAGGTGGTGTGAAGCGGGAGTCGACCGGGGAGCTGTTTTTT.

A note on this clonotype: One end of the junction fails to match germline, which may point to a read error. The chain combines TRBV5-6 with TRBJ2-3, with TRBD1 identical over 11 bases. The length of the CDR3 is 13 residues. Germline V gene sequence: CDR1 SGHDT, CDR2 YYEEEE. CDR3 sequence (DNA): TGTGCCAGCAGCGAGACCTGGACAGGGGGCGAGAATTTT. Its protein is CASSETWTGGENF. The complete variable domain, with remaining parts taken from reference TRBV5-6 and TRBJ2-3, reads DAGVTQSPTHLIKTRGQQVTLRCSPKSGHDTVSWYQQALGQGPQFIFQYYEEEERQRGNFPDRFSGHQFPNYSSELNVNALLLGDSALYLCASSETWTGGENFGPGTRLTVL.

This clonotype appeared a few times. The J gene is TRBJ2-3, the V gene TRBV18; 11 bases line up with TRBD2. V gave up 2 bases and J gave up 5 bases; unmatched junction bases: 9. Germline-derived CDR1 and CDR2 are KGHSH and LQKENI. CDR3 length equals 17 residues. CDR3 coding DNA: TGTGCCAGCTCACCAAAGGAACTAGCGGGAGATGTAGATACGCAGTATTTT. It encodes CASSPKELAGDVDTQYF.

In its sample, this clonotype was seen many times. The gene calls are TRBV18 and TRBJ1-1; no definite D call. CDR3 length: 13 residues. CDR1 KGHSH and CDR2 LQKENI come from the germline V gene. Trimming took 4 bases from V and 7 from J, leaving 13 bases between them. In DNA form, the CDR3 reads TGTGCCAGCTCACTGACCACGGGGAGTGAAGCTTTCTTT. This sequence encodes CASSLTTGSEAFF.

The chain links TRBV12-3 or TRBV12-4 to TRBJ1-5; 7 positions agree with TRBD1. This CDR3 region has 16 residues. With 8 bases clipped from V and 4 bases from J, the junction kept 14 bases outside the gene matches. DNA for the CDR3: TGTGCCAGCGGCCTGGGGGGGAACAGGGGTAATCAGCCCCAGCATTTT. This codes for CASGLGGNRGNQPQHF.

This clonotype was seen ten or more times. The chain employs TRBV12-3 or TRBV12-4 and TRBJ2-7, with a tentative D call TRBD1 (5 bases). CDR3 length: 15 residues. Trimming took off 3 bases at V and 2 bases at J, with 14 bases between the two ends. This chain's CDR3 is CASSFGSGNPYEQYF. The CDR3 bases are TGTGCCAGCAGTTTTGGGTCAGGGAATCCCTACGAGCAGTACTTC.

This clonotype was observed a handful of times. The chain employs TRBV12-3 or TRBV12-4 and TRBJ1-1; no clear D. Trimming stripped 5 bases from V and 5 bases from J, with 12 bases between. CDR3 length: 13 residues. The CDR3 sequence: CASSLVRRTEAFF. As DNA, the CDR3 is TGTGCCAGCAGTCTTGTTCGGAGAACTGAAGCTTTCTTT.

This clonotype has a count of ten or more. This sequence joins TRBV29-1 and TRBJ1-5; no definite D call. From germline, CDR1 is SQVTM and CDR2 ANQGSEA. This CDR3 is 13 amino acids long. The V end lost 4 bases, the J end lost 0 bases, and 7 bases lay between the germline ends. The DNA for the CDR3 is TGCAGCGTTGGGCAGTATAGCAATCAGCCCCAGCATTTT. This sequence encodes CSVGQYSNQPQHF.

The CDR3 DNA is TGTGCCAGTGTCGCCGGGACGGTGACCACTGAAGCTTTCTTT. Encoded protein: CASVAGTVTTEAFF. The chain carries TRBV6-1 and TRBJ1-1, with D possibly TRBD1 on 5 matching bases. Germline values: CDR1 MNHNS, CDR2 SASEGT. The CDR3 runs 14 residues. Trimming pared 9 bases from V and 4 bases from J, leaving 18 bases between.

The V call is TRBV7-2, the J call TRBJ1-1; D is perhaps TRBD1 (6 bases). Germline CDR1 reads SGHTA; CDR2 reads FQGNSA. V lost 4 bases and J lost 2, with 14 bases in between. CDR3 length equals 15 residues. CDR3 sequence: CASSSGPGTNTEAFF. The CDR3 coding sequence is TGTGCCAGCAGCTCGGGACCCGGGACAAACACTGAAGCTTTCTTT.

The chain combines TRBV5-1 with TRBJ2-5; D tentatively fits TRBD1 or TRBD2 (6 bases each). This CDR3 has 15 residues. Trimming stripped 6 bases from V and 2 bases from J, with 17 bases between. The germline gives CDR1 SGHRS, CDR2 YFSETQ. The CDR3 here is CASILGGGGQETQYF. In DNA, the CDR3 is TGCGCCAGCATCCTAGGTGGAGGGGGGCAAGAGACCCAGTACTTC.

V usage is TRBV9 and J usage is TRBJ2-3, with no clear D. V lost 3 bases and J 2 bases, leaving 7 bases between the germline ends. Germline-derived CDR1 and CDR2 are SGDLS and YYNGEE. This CDR3 is 13 amino acids long. The CDR3 DNA is TGTGCCAGCAGCGGACGCAACACAGATACGCAGTATTTT. Its translation: CASSGRNTDTQYF.

This chain connects TRBV20-1 to TRBJ1-6; no reliable D call. Germline V gives CDR1 DFQATT, CDR2 SNEGSKA (reference sequence). CDR3 length equals 13 residues. V was cut by 4 bases and J by 7 bases, with 11 bases left in between. CDR3 sequence (DNA): TGCAGTGCTACCGGGCGATCGAATTCACCCCTCCACTTT. Amino acids: CSATGRSNSPLHF.

This chain uses TRBV28 with TRBJ1-1; 7 nucleotides agree with TRBD1. The V and J ends lost 2 bases and 1 base, in that order; junction bases with no gene match: 19. This CDR3 spans 20 amino acids. The V gene's germline CDR1 is MDHEN and CDR2 SYDVKM. CDR3 amino acids: CASSLQQGRPPYFTNTEAFF. For the CDR3, the DNA is TGTGCCAGCAGTTTACAACAGGGGAGGCCCCCTTATTTCACGAACACTGAAGCTTTCTTT.

This clonotype was detected only a few times. The gene calls are TRBV12-3 or TRBV12-4 and TRBJ2-3; 12 nucleotides line up with TRBD2. CDR3 length: 14 residues. The trim removed 6 bases at V and 5 bases at J, leaving 3 bases unmatched. As DNA, the CDR3 is TGTGCCAGCAGACTAGCGGGAGGTGGAGATACGCAGTATTTT. Translation gives CASRLAGGGDTQYF.

The rearrangement links TRBV20-1 to TRBJ2-5, with unresolved D. The CDR3 spans 12 residues. The germline V gene has CDR1 DFQATT and CDR2 SNEGSKA (reference sequence). Trimming took 5 bases from V and 2 from J, leaving 9 bases between them. The chain's CDR3 is CSAVGSQETQYF. Here the CDR3 DNA reads TGCAGTGCTGTCGGGTCTCAAGAGACCCAGTACTTC.

This clonotype was picked up many times. V usage is TRBV6-2 or TRBV6-3 and J usage is TRBJ2-2; TRBD1 might be the D (5 bases). The CDR3 runs to 15 residues. Germline V gene lookup returns CDR1 MNHEY and CDR2 SVGEGT. V was shortened by 2 bases and J by 8 bases, with 15 bases between the two germline ends. CDR3 in DNA: TGTGCCAGCAGTTACAGGGGCCCACCAACTGGGGAGCTGTTTTTT. Translation: CASSYRGPPTGELFF.

The chain employs TRBV5-4 and TRBJ2-1, with TRBD1 identical over 7 bases. CDR1 and CDR2 from the germline V gene are SGHNT and YYREEE (reference sequence). Trimming at V came to 1 base and at J to 5 bases, leaving 9 bases not matched to a gene. This CDR3 has 16 residues. CDR3 nucleotide sequence: TGTGCCAGCAGCTTGCCGAACCCGGGACAGAACAATGAGCAGTTCTTC. This sequence encodes CASSLPNPGQNNEQFF. The variable domain in full, with the rest retrieved from reference TRBV5-4 and TRBJ2-1, is ETGVTQSPTHLIKTRGQQVTLRCSSQSGHNTVSWYQQALGQGPQFIFQYYREEENGRGNFPPRFSGLQFPNYSSELNVNALELDDSALYLCASSLPNPGQNNEQFFGPGTRLTVL.

The chain combines TRBV9 with TRBJ2-7, with a weak D call TRBD2 (6 bases). Germline V lookup: CDR1 SGDLS, CDR2 YYNGEE. V was trimmed by 2 bases and J by 4 bases, leaving 16 bases between them. CDR3 length equals 15 residues. DNA for the CDR3: TGTGCCAGCAGCGTGGGGCAGGGAGGCCCTTACGAGCAGTACTTC. Amino acid sequence: CASSVGQGGPYEQYF.

This clonotype was detected ten times or more. The V call is TRBV5-1, the J call TRBJ2-5, with D perhaps TRBD1 or TRBD2 (6 bases each). The germline V and J ends were trimmed by 4 bases and 4 bases, with 11 bases remaining between them. This CDR3 has 13 residues. Looked up from germline, CDR1 is SGHRS and CDR2 is YFSETQ. In DNA form, the CDR3 reads TGCGCCAGCAGCCAACAGGGAGGAGAGACCCAGTACTTC. Residues: CASSQQGGETQYF.